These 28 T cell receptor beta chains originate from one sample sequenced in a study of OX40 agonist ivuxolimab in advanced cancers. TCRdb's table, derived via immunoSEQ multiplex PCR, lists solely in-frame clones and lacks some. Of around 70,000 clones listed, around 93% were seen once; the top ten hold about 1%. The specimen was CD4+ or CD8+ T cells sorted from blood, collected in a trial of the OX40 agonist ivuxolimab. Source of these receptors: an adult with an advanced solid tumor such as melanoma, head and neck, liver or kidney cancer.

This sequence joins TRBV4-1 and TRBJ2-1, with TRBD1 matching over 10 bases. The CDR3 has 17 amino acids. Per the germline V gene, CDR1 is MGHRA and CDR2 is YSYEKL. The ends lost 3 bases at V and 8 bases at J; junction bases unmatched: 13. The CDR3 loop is CASSHSPGTGVRYEQFF. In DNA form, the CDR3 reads TGCGCCAGCAGCCACTCACCTGGGACAGGGGTTAGGTATGAGCAGTTCTTC.

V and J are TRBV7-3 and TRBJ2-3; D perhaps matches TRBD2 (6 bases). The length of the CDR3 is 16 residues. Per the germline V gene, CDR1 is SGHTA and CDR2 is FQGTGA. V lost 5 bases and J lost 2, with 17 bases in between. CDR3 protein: CASSGTGEWNTDTQYF. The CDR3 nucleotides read TGTGCCAGCAGCGGGACTGGGGAGTGGAACACAGATACGCAGTATTTT.

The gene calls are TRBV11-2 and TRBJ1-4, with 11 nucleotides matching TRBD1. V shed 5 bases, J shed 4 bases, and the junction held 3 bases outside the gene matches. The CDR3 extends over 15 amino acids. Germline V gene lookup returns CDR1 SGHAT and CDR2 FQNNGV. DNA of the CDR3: TGTGCCAGCAGCGGGACAGGGGGTGGTAATGAAAAACTGTTTTTT. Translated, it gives CASSGTGGGNEKLFF.

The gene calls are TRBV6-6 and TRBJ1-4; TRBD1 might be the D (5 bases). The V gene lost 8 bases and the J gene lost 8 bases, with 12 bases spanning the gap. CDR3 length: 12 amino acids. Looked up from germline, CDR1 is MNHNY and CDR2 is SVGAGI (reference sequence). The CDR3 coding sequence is TGTGCCAGCCGGGGGGGGAGCGAAAAACTGTTTTTT. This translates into CASRGGSEKLFF.

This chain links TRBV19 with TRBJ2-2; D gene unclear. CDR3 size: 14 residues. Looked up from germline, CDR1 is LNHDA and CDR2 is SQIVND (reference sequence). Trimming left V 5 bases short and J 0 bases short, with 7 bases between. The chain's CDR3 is CASSPQPNTGELFF. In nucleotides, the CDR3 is TGTGCCAGTAGTCCCCAGCCGAACACCGGGGAGCTGTTTTTT.

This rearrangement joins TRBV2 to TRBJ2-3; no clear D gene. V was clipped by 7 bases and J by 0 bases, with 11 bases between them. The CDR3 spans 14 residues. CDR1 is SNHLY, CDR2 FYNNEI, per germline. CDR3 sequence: CASTKGFSTDTQYF. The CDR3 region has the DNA TGTGCCAGCACTAAAGGGTTTAGCACAGATACGCAGTATTTT. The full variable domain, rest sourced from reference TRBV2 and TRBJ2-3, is EPEVTQTPSHQVTQMGQEVILRCVPISNHLYFYWYRQILGQKVEFLVSFYNNEISEKSEIFDDQFSVERPDGSNFTLKIRSTKLEDSAMYFCASTKGFSTDTQYFGPGTRLTVL.

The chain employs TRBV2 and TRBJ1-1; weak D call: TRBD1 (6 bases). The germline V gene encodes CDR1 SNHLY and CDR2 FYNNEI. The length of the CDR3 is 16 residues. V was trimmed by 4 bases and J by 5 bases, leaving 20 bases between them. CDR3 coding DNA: TGTGCCAGCAGTGGGAGGGGGGCTCCTATCCCTACTGAAGCTTTCTTT. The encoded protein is CASSGRGAPIPTEAFF. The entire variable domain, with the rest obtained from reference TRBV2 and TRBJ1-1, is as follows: EPEVTQTPSHQVTQMGQEVILRCVPISNHLYFYWYRQILGQKVEFLVSFYNNEISEKSEIFDDQFSVERPDGSNFTLKIRSTKLEDSAMYFCASSGRGAPIPTEAFFGQGTRLTVV.

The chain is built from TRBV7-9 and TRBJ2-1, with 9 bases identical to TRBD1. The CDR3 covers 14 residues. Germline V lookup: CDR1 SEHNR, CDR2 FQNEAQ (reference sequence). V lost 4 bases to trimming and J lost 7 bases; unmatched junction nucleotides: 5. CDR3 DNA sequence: TGTGCCAGCAGCTGGGACAGGGTGAGGAATGAGCAGTTCTTC. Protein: CASSWDRVRNEQFF.

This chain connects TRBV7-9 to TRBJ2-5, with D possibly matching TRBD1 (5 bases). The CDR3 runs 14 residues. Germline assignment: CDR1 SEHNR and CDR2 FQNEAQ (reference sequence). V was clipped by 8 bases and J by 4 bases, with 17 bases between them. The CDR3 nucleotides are TGTGCCAGCGAAGGGGCAGGGTCGATAGAGACCCAGTACTTC. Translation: CASEGAGSIETQYF. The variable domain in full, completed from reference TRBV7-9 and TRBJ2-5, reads DTGVSQNPRHKITKRGQNVTFRCDPISEHNRLYWYRQTLGQGPEFLTYFQNEAQLEKSRLLSDRFSAERPKGSFSTLEIQRTEQGDSAMYLCASEGAGSIETQYFGPGTRLLVL.

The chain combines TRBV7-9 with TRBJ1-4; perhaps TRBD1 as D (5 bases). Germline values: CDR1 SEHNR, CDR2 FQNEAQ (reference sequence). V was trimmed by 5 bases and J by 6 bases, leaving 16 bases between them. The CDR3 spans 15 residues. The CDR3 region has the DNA TGTGCCAGCAGCGAATCCGGGACGGAGTATGAAAAACTGTTTTTT. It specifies CASSESGTEYEKLFF.

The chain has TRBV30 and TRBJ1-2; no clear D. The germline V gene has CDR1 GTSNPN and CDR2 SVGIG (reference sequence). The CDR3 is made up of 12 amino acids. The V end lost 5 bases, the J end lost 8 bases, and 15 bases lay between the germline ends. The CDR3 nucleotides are TGTGCCTGGGGCCTTGGGCGGGGAGGCTACACCTTC. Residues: CAWGLGRGGYTF.

CDR3 residues: CASSVPDGKLFF. The CDR3 bases are TGTGCCAGCAGTGTCCCGGACGGGAAACTGTTTTTT. The V and J genes are TRBV25-1 and TRBJ1-4, with D uncertain. Germline V CDR1 and CDR2: MGHDK, SYGVNS. The CDR3 totals 12 residues. V was clipped by 4 bases and J by 11 bases, with 11 bases between them.

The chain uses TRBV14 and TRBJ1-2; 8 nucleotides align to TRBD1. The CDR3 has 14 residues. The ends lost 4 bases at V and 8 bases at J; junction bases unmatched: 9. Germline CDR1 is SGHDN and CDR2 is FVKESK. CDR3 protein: CASSRGQGIEGYTF. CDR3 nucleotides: TGTGCCAGCAGCCGAGGACAGGGCATTGAGGGCTACACCTTC.

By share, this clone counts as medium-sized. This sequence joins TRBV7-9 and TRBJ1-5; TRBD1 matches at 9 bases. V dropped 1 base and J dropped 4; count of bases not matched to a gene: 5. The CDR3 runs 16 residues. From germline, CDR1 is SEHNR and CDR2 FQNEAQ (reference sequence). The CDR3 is CASSLGGTGNNQPQHF. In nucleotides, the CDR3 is TGTGCCAGCAGCTTAGGCGGGACAGGGAATAATCAGCCCCAGCATTTT.

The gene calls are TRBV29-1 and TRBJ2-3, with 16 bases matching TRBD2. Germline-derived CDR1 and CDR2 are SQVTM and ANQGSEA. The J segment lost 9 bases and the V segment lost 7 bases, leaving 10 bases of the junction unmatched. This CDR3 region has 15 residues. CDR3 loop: CSALTGLAGGTTQYF. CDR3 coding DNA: TGCAGCGCCCTCACGGGACTAGCGGGAGGGACGACGCAGTATTTT.

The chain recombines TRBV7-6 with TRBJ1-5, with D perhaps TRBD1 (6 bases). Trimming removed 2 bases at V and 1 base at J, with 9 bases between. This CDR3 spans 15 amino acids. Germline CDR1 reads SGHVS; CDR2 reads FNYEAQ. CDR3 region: CASSLTGGSNQPQHF. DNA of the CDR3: TGTGCCAGCAGCTTAACCGGGGGCAGCAATCAGCCCCAGCATTTT.

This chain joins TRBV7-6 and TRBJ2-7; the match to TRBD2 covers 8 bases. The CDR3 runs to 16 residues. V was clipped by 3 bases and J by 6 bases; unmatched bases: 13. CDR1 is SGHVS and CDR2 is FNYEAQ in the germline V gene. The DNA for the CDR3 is TGTGCCAGCAGCTTGAGTCCCTCGGGGGGGCCTTCCGAGCAGTACTTC. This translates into CASSLSPSGGPSEQYF.

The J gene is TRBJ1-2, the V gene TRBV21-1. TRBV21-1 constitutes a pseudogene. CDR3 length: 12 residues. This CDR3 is CASQMDNYGYTF. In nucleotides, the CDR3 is TGTGCCAGTCAAATGGACAACTATGGCTACACCTTC.

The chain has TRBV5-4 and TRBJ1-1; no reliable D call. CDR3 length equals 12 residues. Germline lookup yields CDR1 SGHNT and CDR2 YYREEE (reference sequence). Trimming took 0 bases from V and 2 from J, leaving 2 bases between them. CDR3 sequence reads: CASSLDNTEAFF. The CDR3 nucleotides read TGTGCCAGCAGCTTGGATAACACTGAAGCTTTCTTT.

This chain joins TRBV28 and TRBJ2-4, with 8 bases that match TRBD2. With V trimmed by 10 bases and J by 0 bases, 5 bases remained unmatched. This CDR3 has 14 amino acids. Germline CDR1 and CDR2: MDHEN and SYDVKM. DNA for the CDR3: TGTGCCACCTACGGGGGGGTAGCCAAAAACATTCAGTACTTC. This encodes CATYGGVAKNIQYF. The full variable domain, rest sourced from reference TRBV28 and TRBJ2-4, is DVKVTQSSRYLVKRTGEKVFLECVQDMDHENMFWYRQDPGLGLRLIYFSYDVKMKEKGDIPEGYSVSREKKERFSLILESASTNQTSMYLCATYGGVAKNIQYFGAGTRLSVL.

CDR3 sequence (DNA): TGTGCCAGCAGCTTAGATCAGGGTCAGCCCCAGCATTTT. It encodes CASSLDQGQPQHF. V is TRBV11-3 and J is TRBJ1-5, with D tentatively TRBD1 (5 bases). CDR1 and CDR2 (germline): SGHNT, YENEEA. The CDR3 runs to 13 residues. V dropped 0 bases and J dropped 6 bases, with 6 bases sitting between them.

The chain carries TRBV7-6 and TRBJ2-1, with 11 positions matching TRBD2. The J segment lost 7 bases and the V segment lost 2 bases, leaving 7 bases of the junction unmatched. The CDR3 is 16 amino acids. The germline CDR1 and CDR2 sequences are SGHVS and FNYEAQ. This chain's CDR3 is CASSLTSGSGWNEQFF. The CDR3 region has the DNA TGTGCCAGCAGCTTAACTAGCGGGAGTGGATGGAATGAGCAGTTCTTC.

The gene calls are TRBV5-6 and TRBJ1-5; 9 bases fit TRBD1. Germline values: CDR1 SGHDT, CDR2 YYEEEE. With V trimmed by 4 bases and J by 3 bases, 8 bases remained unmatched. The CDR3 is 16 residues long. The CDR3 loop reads CASSPSTGGNNQPQHF. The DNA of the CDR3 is TGTGCCAGCAGCCCATCGACAGGGGGGAACAATCAGCCCCAGCATTTT.

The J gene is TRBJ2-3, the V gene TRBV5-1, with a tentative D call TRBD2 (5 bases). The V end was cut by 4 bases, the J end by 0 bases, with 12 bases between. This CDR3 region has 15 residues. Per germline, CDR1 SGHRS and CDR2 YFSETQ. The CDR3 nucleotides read TGCGCCAGCAGCCCCCTATCGGGAAGCACAGATACGCAGTATTTT. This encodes CASSPLSGSTDTQYF.

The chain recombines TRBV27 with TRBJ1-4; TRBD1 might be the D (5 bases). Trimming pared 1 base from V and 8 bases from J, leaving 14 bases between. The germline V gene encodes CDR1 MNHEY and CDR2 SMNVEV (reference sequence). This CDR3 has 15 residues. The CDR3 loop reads CASSLLEGPGEKLFF. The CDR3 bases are TGTGCCAGCAGTTTATTGGAGGGGCCCGGCGAAAAACTGTTTTTT.

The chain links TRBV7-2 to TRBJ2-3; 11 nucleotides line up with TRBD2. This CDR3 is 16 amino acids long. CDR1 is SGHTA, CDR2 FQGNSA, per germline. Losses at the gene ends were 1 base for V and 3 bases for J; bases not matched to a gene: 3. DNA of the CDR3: TGTGCCAGCAGCTTAGTCCCTAGCGGGGGGACAGATACGCAGTATTTT. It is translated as CASSLVPSGGTDTQYF. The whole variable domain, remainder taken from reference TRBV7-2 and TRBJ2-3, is GAGVSQSPSNKVTEKGKDVELRCDPISGHTALYWYRQSLGQGLEFLIYFQGNSAPDKSGLPSDRFSAERTGGSVSTLTIQRTQQEDSAVYLCASSLVPSGGTDTQYFGPGTRLTVL.

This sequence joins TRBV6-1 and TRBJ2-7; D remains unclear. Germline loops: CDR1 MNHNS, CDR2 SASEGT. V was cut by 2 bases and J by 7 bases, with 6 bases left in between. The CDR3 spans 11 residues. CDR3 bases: TGTGCCAGCAGTGAACCAAGGGAGCAGTACTTC. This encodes CASSEPREQYF.

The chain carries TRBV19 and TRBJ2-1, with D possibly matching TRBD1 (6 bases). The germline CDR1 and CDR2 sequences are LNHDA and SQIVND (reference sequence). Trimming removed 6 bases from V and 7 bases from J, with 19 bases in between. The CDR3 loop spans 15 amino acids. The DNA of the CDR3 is TGTGCCAGTAGGGGGTTGGGGGCTAGCCGAAATGAGCAGTTCTTC. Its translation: CASRGLGASRNEQFF.